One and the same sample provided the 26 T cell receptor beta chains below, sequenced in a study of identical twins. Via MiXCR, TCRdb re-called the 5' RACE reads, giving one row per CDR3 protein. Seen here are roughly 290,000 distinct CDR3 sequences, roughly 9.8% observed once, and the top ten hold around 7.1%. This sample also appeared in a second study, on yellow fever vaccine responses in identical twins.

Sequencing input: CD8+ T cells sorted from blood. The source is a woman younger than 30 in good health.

This chain's CDR3 is CSARDRRGGTGELFF. The DNA for the CDR3 is TGCAGTGCTAGAGATCGGCGGGGGGGCACCGGGGAGCTGTTTTTT. This chain uses TRBV20-1 with TRBJ2-2, with TRBD2 matching over 9 bases. The V gene's germline CDR1 is DFQATT and CDR2 SNEGSKA (reference sequence). The CDR3 covers 15 residues. Trimming removed 0 bases from V and 4 bases from J; junction bases left unmatched: 3.

In DNA form, the CDR3 reads TGTGCCAGCAGCTTAGCCGGGGGGGCCTTGTACGATGAGCAGTTCTTC. It translates to CASSLAGGALYDEQFF. The chain links TRBV7-9 to TRBJ2-1; 8 nucleotides align to TRBD2. V was pared by 0 bases and J by 8 bases, with 9 bases of the junction left unmatched. This CDR3 spans 16 amino acids. CDR1 and CDR2 from the germline V gene are SEHNR and FQNEAQ (reference sequence).

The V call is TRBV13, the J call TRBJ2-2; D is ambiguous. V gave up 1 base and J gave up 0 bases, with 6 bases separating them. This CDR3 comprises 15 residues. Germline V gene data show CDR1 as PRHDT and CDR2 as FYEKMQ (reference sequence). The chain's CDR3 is CASSLVGTNTGELFF. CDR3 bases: TGTGCCAGCAGCTTAGTGGGGACGAACACCGGGGAGCTGTTTTTT.

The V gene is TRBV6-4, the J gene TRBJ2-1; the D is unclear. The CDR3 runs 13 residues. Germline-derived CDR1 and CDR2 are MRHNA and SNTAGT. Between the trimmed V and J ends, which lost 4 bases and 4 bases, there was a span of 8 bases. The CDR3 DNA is TGTGCCAGCAGTGTAACAGAGTACAATGAGCAGTTCTTC. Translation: CASSVTEYNEQFF.

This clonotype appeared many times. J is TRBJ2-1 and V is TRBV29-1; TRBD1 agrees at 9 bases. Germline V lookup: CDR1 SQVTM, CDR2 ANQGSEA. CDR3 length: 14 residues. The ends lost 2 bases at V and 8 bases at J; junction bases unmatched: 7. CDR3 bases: TGCAGCGTTGAATCGGGGACAGGGAAGGATGAGCAGTTCTTC. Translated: CSVESGTGKDEQFF.

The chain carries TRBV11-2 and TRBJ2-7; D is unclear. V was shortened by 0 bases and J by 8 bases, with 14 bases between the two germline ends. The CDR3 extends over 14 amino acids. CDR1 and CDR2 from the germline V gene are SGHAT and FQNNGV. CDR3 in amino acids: CASSLDPRAQQQYF. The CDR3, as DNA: TGTGCCAGCAGCTTAGATCCAAGGGCACAGCAGCAGTACTTC.

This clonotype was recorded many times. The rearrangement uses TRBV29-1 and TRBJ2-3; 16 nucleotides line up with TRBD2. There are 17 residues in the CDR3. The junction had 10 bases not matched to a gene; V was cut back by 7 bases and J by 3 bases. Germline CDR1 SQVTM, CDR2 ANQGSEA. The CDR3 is CSGAGTSGGARTDTQYF. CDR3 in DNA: TGCAGCGGAGCCGGGACTAGCGGGGGGGCGAGGACAGATACGCAGTATTTT.

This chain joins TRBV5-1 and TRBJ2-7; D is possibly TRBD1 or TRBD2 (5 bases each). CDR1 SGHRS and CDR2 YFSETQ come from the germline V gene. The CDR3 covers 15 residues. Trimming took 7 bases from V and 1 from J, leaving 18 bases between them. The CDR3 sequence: CASAGAMSASYEQYF. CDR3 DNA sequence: TGCGCCAGCGCCGGGGCTATGTCGGCATCCTACGAGCAGTACTTC.

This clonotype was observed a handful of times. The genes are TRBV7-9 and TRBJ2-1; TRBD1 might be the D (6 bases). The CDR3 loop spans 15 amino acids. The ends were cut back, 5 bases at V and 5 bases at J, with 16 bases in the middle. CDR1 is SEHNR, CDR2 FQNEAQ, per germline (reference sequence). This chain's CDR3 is CASSPGRGVNNEQFF. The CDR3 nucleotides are TGTGCCAGCAGCCCCGGCAGGGGCGTCAACAATGAGCAGTTCTTC.

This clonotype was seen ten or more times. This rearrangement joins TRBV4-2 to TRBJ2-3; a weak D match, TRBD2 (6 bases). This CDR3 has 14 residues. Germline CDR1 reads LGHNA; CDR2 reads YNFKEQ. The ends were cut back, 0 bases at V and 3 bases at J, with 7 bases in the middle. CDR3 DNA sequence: TGTGCCAGCAGCCAAGACGCGGGGACAGATACGCAGTATTTT. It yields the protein CASSQDAGTDTQYF.

CDR3 sequence: CASSLWLRVAEGTPNYEQYF. CDR3 bases: TGTGCCAGCAGCTTATGGTTAAGGGTCGCGGAGGGGACCCCAAATTACGAGCAGTACTTC. The chain joins TRBV7-3 to TRBJ2-7; tentatively, D is TRBD2 (6 bases). The V end was cut by 2 bases, the J end by 4 bases, with 30 bases between. The CDR3 has 20 amino acids. Germline lookup yields CDR1 SGHTA and CDR2 FQGTGA.

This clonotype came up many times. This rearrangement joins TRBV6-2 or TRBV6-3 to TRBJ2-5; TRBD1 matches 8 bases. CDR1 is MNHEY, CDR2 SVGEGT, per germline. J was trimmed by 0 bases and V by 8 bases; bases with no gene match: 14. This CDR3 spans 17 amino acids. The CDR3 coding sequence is TGTGCCAGCGGCACCGACCGGGACAGGTATTACCAAGAGACCCAGTACTTC. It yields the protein CASGTDRDRYYQETQYF.

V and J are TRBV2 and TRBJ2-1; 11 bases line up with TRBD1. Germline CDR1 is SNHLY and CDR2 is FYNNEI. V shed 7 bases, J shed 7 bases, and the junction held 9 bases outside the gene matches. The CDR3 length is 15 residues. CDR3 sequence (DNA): TGTGCCAGCAACGCCGGACAGGGGGCGAGGAATGAGCAGTTCTTC. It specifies CASNAGQGARNEQFF.

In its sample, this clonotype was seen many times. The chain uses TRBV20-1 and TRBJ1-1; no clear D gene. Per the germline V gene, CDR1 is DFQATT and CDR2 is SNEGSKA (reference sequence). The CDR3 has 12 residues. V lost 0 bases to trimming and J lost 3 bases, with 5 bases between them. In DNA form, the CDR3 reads TGCAGTGCTAGAGATGCGGACACTGAAGCTTTCTTT. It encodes CSARDADTEAFF.

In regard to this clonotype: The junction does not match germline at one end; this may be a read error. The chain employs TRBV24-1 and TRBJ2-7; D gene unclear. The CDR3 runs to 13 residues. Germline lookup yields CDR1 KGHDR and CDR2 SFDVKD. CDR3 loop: CATSDLYSSEQYF. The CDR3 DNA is TGTGCCACCAGTGATCTCTACTCCTCCGAGCAGTACTTC.

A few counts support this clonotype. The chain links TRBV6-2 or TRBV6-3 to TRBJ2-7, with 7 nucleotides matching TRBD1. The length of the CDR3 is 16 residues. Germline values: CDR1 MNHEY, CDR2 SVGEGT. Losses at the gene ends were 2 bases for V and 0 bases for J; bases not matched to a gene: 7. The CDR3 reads CASSYQTGLLSYEQYF. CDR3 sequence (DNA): TGTGCCAGCAGTTACCAGACAGGGCTTCTCTCCTACGAGCAGTACTTC.

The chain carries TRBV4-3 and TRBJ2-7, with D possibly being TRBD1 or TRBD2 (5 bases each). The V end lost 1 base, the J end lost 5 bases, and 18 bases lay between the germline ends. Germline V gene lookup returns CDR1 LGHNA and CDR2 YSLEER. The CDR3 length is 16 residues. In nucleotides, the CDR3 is TGCGCCAGCAGCCAAGGGGGGAGCGGTTCTTTTGACGAGCAGTACTTC. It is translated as CASSQGGSGSFDEQYF.

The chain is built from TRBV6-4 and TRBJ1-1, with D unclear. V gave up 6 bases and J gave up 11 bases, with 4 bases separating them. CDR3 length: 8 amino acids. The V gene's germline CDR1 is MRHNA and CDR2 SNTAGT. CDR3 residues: CASSGAFF. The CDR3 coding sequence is TGTGCCAGCAGCGGGGCTTTCTTT.

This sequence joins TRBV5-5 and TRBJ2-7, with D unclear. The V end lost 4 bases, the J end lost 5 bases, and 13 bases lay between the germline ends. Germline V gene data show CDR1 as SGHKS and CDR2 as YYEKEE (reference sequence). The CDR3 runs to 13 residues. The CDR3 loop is CASSHPPTNEQYF. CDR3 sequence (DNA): TGTGCCAGCAGCCACCCCCCCACTAACGAGCAGTACTTC.

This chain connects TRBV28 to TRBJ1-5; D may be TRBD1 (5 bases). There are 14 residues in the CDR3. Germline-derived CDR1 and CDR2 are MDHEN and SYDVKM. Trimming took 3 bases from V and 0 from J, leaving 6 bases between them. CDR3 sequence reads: CASSFTGSNQPQHF. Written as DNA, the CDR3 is TGTGCCAGCAGTTTTACAGGTAGCAATCAGCCCCAGCATTTT.

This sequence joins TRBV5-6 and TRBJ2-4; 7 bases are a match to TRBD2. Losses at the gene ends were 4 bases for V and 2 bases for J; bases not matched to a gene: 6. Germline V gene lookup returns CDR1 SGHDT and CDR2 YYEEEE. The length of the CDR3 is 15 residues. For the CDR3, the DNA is TGTGCCAGCAGCCTCGGGGGGACGACCAAAAACATTCAGTACTTC. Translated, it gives CASSLGGTTKNIQYF.

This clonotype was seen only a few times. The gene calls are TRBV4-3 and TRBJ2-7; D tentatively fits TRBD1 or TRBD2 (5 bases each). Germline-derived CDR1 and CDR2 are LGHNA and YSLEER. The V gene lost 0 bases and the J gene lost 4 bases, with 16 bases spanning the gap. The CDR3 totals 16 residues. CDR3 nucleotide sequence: TGCGCCAGCAGCCAAGAAGAGGGGACCCCGTTTTACGAGCAGTACTTC. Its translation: CASSQEEGTPFYEQYF.

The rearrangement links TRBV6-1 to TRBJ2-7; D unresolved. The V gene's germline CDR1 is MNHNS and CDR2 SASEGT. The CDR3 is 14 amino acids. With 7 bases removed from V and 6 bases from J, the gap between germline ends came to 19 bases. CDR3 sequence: CASTHVGPAREQYF. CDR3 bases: TGTGCCAGCACCCACGTTGGCCCGGCCCGCGAGCAGTACTTC.

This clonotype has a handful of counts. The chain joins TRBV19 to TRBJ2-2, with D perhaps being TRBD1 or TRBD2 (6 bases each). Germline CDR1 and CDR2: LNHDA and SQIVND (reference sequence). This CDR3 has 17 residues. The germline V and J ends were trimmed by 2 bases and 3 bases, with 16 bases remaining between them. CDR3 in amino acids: CASSIQVGGADTGELFF. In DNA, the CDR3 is TGTGCCAGTAGTATACAGGTCGGGGGCGCAGACACCGGGGAGCTGTTTTTT.

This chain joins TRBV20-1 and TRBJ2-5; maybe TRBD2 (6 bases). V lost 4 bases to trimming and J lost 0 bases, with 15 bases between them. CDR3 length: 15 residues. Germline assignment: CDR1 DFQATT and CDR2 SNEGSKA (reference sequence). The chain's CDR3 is CSAMELAEYQETQYF. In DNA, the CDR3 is TGCAGTGCTATGGAGTTAGCGGAATACCAAGAGACCCAGTACTTC.

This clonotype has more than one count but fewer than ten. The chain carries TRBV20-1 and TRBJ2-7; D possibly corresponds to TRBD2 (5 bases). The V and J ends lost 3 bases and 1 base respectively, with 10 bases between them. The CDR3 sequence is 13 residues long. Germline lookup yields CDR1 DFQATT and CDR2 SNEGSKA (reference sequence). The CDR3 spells CSASLTGSYEQYF. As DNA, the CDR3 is TGCAGTGCTAGTTTAACGGGATCCTACGAGCAGTACTTC.